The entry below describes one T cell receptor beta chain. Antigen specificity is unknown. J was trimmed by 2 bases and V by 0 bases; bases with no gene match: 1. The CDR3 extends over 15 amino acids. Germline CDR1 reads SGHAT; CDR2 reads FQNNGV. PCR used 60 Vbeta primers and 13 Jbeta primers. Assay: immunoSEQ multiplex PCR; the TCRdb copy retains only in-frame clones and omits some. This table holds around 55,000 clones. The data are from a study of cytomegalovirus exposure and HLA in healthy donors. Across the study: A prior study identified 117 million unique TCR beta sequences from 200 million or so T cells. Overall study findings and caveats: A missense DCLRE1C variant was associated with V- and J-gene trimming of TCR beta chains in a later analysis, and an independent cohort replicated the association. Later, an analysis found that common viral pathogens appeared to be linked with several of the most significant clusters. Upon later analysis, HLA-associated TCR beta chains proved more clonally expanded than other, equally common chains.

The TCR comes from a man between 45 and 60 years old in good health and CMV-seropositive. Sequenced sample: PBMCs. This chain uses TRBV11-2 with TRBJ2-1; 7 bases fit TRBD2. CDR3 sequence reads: CASSLEAGAYNEQFF. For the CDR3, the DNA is TGTGCCAGCAGCTTAGAGGCGGGAGCCTACAATGAGCAGTTCTTC. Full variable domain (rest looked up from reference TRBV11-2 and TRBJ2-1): EAGVAQSPRYKIIEKRQSVAFWCNPISGHATLYWYQQILGQGPKLLIQFQNNGVVDDSQLPKDRFSAERLKGVDSTLKIQPAKLEDSAVYLCASSLEAGAYNEQFFGPGTRLTVL.